The present entry profiles one T cell receptor (beta chain) with its context. Cohort assignment relied on participant-reported clinical history. The sample originates from a study of blood T cell repertoires in COVID-19. The table came from immunoSEQ multiplex PCR; TCRdb's copy has only in-frame clones and leaves some out. The sample holds 150,000 to 200,000 clones; 86% are singletons and the top ten take around 8.6%. The sample consisted of PBMCs or T cells enriched from blood (not recorded which). The clonotype originates from a woman aged 25 to 39 who had recovered from COVID-19.

The CDR3 here is CASSQDRLAGGAGANVLTF. The DNA of the CDR3 is TGTGCCAGCAGCCAAGATCGCCTAGCGGGAGGGGCTGGGGCCAACGTCCTGACTTTC. The gene calls are TRBV4-2 and TRBJ2-6; 12 nucleotides agree with TRBD2. CDR3 size: 19 residues. V lost 0 bases to trimming and J lost 2 bases; unmatched junction nucleotides: 5. Looked up from germline, CDR1 is LGHNA and CDR2 is YNFKEQ.